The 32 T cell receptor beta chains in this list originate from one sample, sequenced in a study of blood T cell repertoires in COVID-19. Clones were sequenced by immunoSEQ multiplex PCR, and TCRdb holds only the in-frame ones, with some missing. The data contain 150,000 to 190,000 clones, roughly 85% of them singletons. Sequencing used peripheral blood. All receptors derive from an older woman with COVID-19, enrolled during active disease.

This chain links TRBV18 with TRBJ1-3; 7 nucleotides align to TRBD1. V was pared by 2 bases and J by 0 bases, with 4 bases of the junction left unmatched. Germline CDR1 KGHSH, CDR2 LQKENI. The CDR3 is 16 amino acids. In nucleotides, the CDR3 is TGTGCCAGCTCACCAGCGACAGGGAGCTCTGGAAACACCATATATTTT. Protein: CASSPATGSSGNTIYF.

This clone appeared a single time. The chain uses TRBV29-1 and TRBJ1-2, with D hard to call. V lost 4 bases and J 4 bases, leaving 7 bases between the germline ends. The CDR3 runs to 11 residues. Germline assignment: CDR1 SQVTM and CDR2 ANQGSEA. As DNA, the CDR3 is TGCAGCGTTGCGGAGGTCTATGGCTACACCTTC. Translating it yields CSVAEVYGYTF.

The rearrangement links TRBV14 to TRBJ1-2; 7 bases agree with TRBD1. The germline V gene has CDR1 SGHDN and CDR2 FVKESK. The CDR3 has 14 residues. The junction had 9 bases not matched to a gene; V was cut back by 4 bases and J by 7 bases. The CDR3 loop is CASSPRQGVTGYTF. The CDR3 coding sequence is TGTGCCAGCAGCCCCCGCCAGGGGGTCACTGGCTACACCTTC.

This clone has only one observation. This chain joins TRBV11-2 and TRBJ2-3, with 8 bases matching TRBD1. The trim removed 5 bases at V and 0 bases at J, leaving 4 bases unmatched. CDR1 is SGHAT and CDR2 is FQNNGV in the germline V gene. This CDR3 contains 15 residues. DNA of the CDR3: TGTGCCAGCAGCCCAGGGGGCTATAGCACAGATACGCAGTATTTT. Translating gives CASSPGGYSTDTQYF.

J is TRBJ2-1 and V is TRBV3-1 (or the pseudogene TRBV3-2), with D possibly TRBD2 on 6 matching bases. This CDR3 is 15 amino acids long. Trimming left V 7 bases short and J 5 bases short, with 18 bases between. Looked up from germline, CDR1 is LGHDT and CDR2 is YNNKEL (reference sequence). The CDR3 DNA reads TGTGCCAGCACCCACTCGGGACTCCCCCACAATGAGCAGTTCTTC. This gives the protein CASTHSGLPHNEQFF.

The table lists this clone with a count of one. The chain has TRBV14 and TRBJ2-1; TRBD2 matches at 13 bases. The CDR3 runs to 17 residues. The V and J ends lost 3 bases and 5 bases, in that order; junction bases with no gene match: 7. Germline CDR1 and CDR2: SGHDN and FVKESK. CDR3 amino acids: CASSHLGLAGENNEQFF. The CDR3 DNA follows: TGTGCCAGCAGCCACCTAGGACTAGCGGGAGAGAACAATGAGCAGTTCTTC.

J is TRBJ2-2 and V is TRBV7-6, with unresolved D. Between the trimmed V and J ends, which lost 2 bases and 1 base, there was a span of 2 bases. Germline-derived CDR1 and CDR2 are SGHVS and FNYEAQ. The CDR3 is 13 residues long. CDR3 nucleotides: TGTGCCAGCAGCTTACGGAACACCGGGGAGCTGTTTTTT. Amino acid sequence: CASSLRNTGELFF. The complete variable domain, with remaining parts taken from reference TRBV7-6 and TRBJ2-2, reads GAGVSQSPRYKVTKRGQDVALRCDPISGHVSLYWYRQALGQGPEFLTYFNYEAQQDKSGLPNDRFSAERPEGSISTLTIQRTEQRDSAMYRCASSLRNTGELFFGEGSRLTVL.

The CDR3 sequence: CASTKLTEAFF. The CDR3 DNA is TGTGCCAGCACCAAATTGACAGAAGCTTTCTTT. This chain joins TRBV11-2 and TRBJ1-1; D unresolved. Germline assignment: CDR1 SGHAT and CDR2 FQNNGV. This CDR3 spans 11 amino acids. Trimming pared 7 bases from V and 8 bases from J, leaving 11 bases between.

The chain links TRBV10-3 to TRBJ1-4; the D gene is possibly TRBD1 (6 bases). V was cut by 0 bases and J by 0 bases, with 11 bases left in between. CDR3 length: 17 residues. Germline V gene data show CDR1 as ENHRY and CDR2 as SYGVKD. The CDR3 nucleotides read TGTGCCATCAGTGAGTCGGGGAGGGGGACAACTAATGAAAAACTGTTTTTT. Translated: CAISESGRGTTNEKLFF.

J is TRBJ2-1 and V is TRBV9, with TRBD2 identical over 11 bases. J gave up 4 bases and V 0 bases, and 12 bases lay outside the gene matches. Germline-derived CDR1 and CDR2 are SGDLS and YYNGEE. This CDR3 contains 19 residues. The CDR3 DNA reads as TGTGCCAGCAGCGTAGGACTAGCGGGGAGAACTACTAATTACAATGAGCAGTTCTTC. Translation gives CASSVGLAGRTTNYNEQFF.

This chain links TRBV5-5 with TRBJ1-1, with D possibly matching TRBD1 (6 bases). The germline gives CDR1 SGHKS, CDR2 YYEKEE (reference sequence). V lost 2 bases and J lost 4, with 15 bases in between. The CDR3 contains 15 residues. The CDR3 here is CASSFRGGVSTEAFF. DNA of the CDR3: TGTGCCAGCAGCTTTAGGGGGGGAGTGAGCACTGAAGCTTTCTTT.

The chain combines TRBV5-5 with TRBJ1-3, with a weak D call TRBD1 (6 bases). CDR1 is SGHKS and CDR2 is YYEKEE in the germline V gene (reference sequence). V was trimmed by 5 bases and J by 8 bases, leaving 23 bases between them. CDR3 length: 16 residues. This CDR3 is CASRPAGGHLGDTIYF. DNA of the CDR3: TGTGCCAGCAGGCCGGCCGGGGGGCATCTCGGAGACACCATATATTTT.

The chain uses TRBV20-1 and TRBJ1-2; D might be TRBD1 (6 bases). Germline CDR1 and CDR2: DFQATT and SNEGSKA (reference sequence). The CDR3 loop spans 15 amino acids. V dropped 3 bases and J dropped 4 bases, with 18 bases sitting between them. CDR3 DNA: TGCAGTGCTAGTTTGTTCCCACAGGGCGGCTATGGCTACACCTTC. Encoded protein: CSASLFPQGGYGYTF.

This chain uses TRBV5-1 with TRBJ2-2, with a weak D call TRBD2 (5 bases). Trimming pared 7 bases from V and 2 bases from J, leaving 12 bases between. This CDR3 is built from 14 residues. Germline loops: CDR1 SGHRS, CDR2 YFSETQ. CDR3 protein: CASGRSGNTGELFF. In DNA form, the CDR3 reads TGCGCCAGCGGACGGAGCGGCAACACCGGGGAGCTGTTTTTT.

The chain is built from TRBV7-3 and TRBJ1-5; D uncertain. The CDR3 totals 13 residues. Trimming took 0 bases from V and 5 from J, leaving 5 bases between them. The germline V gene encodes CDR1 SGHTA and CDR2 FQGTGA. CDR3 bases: TGTGCCAGCAGCTTAACGAGAGATCAGCCCCAGCATTTT. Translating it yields CASSLTRDQPQHF.

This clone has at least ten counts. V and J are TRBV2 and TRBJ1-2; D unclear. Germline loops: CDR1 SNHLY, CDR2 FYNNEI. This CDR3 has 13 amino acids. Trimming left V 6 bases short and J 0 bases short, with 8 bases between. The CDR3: CASRDNTNYGYTF. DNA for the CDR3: TGTGCCAGCAGAGACAATACTAACTATGGCTACACCTTC.

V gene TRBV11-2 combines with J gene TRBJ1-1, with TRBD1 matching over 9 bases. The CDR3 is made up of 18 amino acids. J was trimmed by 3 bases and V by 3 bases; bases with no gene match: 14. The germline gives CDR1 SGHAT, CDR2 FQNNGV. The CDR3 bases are TGTGCCAGCAGCTTCGATCGGGACAGGGTAACCTGGCACACTGAAGCTTTCTTT. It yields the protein CASSFDRDRVTWHTEAFF. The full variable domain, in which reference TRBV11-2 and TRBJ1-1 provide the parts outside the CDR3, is EAGVAQSPRYKIIEKRQSVAFWCNPISGHATLYWYQQILGQGPKLLIQFQNNGVVDDSQLPKDRFSAERLKGVDSTLKIQPAKLEDSAVYLCASSFDRDRVTWHTEAFFGQGTRLTVV.

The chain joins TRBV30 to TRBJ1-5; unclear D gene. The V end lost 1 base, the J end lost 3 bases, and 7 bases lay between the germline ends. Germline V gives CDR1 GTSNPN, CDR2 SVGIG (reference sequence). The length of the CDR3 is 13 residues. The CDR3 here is CAWSEQSNQPQHF. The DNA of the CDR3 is TGTGCCTGGAGTGAACAGTCCAATCAGCCCCAGCATTTT.

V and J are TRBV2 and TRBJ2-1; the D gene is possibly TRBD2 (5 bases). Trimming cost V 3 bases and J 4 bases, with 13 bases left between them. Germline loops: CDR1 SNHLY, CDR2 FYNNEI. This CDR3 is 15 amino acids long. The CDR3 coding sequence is TGTGCCAGCAGTGACAGCGGAGCCGGTTACAATGAGCAGTTCTTC. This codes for CASSDSGAGYNEQFF.

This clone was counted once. Written as DNA, the CDR3 is TGCAGCGCCAGAAACGGGAGGGTAGAAAACATTCAGTACTTC. This sequence encodes CSARNGRVENIQYF. The chain recombines TRBV29-1 with TRBJ2-4; 8 nucleotides match TRBD2. Germline CDR1 and CDR2: SQVTM and ANQGSEA. The ends lost 7 bases at V and 5 bases at J; junction bases unmatched: 10. CDR3 length: 14 amino acids.

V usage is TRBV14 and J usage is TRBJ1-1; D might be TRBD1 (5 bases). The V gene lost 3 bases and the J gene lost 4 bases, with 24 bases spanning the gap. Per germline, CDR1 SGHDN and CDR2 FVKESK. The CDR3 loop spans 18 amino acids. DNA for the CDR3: TGTGCCAGCAGCCAGGCCTCAGGGTTAAGTATGTGGGGCACTGAAGCTTTCTTT. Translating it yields CASSQASGLSMWGTEAFF.

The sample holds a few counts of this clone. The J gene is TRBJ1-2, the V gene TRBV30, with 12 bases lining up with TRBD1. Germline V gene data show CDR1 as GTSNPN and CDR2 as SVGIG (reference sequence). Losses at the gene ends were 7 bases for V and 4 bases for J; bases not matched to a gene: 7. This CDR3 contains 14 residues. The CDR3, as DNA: TGTGCCTCTCCCGGGACAGGGGGCTTCTATGGCTACACCTTC. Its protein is CASPGTGGFYGYTF.

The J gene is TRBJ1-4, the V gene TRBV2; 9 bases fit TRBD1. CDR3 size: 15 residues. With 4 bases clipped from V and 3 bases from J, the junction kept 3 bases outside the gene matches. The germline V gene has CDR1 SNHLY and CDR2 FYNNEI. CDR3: CASSGTGVPNEKLFF. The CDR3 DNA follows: TGTGCCAGCAGTGGGACAGGGGTCCCTAATGAAAAACTGTTTTTT. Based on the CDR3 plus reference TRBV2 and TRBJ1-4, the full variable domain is EPEVTQTPSHQVTQMGQEVILRCVPISNHLYFYWYRQILGQKVEFLVSFYNNEISEKSEIFDDQFSVERPDGSNFTLKIRSTKLEDSAMYFCASSGTGVPNEKLFFGSGTQLSVL.

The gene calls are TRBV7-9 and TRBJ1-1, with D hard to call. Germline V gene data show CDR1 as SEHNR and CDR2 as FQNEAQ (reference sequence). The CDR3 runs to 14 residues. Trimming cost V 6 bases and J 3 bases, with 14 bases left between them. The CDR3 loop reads CASRRASRDTEAFF. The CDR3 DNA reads TGTGCCAGCAGACGGGCTTCGAGGGACACTGAAGCTTTCTTT.

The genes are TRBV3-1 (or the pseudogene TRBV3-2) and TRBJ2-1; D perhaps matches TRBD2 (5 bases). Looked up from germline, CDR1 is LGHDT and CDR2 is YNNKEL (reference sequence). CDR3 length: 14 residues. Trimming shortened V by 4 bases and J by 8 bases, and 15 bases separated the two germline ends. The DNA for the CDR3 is TGTGCCAGCAGCCTTCAGAGGGCCGGAGATGAGCAGTTCTTC. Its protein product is CASSLQRAGDEQFF.

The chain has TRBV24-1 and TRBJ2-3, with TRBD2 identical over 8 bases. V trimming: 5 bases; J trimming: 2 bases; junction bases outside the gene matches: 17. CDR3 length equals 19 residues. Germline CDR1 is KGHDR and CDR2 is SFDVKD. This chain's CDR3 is CATSGTGLGLGGATDTQYF. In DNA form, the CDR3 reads TGTGCCACCAGTGGGACGGGACTAGGTTTAGGGGGGGCCACAGATACGCAGTATTTT.

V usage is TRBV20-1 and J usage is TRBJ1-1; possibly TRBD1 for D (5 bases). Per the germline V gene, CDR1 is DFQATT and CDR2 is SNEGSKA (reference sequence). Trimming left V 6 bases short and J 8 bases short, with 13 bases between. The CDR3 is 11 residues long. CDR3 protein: CSAIKGNEAFF. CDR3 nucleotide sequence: TGCAGTGCAATTAAGGGGAACGAAGCTTTCTTT.

CDR3 sequence reads: CASSRTGGSANTEAFF. The CDR3 nucleotides are TGTGCCAGTAGTAGGACGGGGGGGAGCGCAAACACTGAAGCTTTCTTT. The chain employs TRBV19 and TRBJ1-1; D is possibly TRBD1 (5 bases). The CDR3 spans 16 residues. Trimming left V 4 bases short and J 2 bases short, with 17 bases between. Germline V gene data show CDR1 as LNHDA and CDR2 as SQIVND (reference sequence).

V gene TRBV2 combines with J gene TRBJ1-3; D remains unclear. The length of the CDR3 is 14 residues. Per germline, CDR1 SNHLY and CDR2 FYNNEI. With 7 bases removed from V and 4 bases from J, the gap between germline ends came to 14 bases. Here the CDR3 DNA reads TGTGCCAGCATGGCCAGTTTATCCGGAAACACCATATATTTT. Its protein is CASMASLSGNTIYF.

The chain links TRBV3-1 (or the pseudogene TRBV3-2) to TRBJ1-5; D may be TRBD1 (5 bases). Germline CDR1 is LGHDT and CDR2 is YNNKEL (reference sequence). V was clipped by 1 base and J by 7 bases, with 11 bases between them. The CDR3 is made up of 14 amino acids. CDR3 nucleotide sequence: TGTGCCAGCAGCCAAGGATCAGGGCAGCAGCCCCAGCATTTT. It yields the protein CASSQGSGQQPQHF.

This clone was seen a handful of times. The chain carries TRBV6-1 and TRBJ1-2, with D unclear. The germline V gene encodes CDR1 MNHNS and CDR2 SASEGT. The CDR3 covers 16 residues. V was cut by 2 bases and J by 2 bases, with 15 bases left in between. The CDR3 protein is CASSEWSRMINYGYTF. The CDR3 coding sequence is TGTGCCAGCAGTGAATGGAGTCGAATGATAAACTATGGCTACACCTTC.

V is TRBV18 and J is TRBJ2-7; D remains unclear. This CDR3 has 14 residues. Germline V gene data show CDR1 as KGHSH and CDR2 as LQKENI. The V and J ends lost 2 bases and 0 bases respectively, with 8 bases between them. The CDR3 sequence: CASSPSPNSYEQYF. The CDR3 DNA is TGTGCCAGCTCACCATCCCCCAACTCCTACGAGCAGTACTTC.